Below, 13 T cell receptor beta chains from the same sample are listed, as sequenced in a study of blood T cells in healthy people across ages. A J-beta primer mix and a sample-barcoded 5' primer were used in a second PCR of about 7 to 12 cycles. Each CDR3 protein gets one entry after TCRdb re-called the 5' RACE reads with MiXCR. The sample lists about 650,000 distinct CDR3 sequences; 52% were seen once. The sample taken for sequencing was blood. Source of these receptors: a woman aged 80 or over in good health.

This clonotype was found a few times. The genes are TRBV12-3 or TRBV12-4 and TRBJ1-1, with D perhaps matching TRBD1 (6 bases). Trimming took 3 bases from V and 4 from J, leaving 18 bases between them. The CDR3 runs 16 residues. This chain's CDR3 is CASSLGSMGARTEAFF. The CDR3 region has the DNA TGTGCCAGCAGTTTGGGATCGATGGGGGCGCGCACTGAAGCTTTCTTT.

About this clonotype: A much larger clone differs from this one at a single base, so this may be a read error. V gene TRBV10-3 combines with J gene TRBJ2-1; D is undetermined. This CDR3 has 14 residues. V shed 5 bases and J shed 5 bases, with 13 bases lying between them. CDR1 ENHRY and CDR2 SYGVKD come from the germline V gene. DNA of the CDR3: TGTGCCATCAGTCCCCAAGCTAATAACAATGAGCAGTTCTTC. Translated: CAISPQANNNEQFF.

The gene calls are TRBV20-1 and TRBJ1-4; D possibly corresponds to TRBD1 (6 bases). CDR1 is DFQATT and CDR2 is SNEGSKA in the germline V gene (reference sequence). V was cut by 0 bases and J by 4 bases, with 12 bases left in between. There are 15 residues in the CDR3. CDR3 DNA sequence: TGCAGTGCTAGAGATATCGAACAGGGTAATGAAAAACTGTTTTTT. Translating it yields CSARDIEQGNEKLFF.

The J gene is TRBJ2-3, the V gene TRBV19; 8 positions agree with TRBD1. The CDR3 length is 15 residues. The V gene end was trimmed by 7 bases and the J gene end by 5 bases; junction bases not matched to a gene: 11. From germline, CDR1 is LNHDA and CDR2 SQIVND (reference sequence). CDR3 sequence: CASTQDRVRGDTQYF. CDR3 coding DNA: TGTGCCAGTACCCAGGACAGGGTGAGAGGAGATACGCAGTATTTT.

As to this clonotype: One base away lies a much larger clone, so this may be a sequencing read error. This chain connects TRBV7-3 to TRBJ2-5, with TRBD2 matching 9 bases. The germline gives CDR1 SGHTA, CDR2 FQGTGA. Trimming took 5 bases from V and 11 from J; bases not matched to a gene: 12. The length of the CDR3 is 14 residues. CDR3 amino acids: CASSPTSGNNEQYF. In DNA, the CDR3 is TGTGCCAGCAGCCCGACTAGCGGAAACAATGAGCAGTACTTC.

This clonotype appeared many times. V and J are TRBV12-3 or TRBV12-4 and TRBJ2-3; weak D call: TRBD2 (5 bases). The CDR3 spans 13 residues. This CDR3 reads CAAGVEGTDTQYF. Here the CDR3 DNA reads TGTGCAGCCGGGGTTGAGGGCACAGATACGCAGTATTTT.

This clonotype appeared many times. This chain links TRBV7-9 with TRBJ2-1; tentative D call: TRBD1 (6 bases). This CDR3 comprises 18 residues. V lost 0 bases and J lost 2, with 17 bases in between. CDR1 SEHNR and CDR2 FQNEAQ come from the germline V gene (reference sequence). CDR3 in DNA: TGTGCCAGCAGCTTAGCGGAAGGACACAGGGCGACCTACAATGAGCAGTTCTTC. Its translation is CASSLAEGHRATYNEQFF.

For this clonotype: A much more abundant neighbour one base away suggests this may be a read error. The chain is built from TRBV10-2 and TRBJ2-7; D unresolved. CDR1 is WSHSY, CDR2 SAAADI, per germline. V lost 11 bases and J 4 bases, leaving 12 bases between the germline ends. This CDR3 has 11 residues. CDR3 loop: CAGKLGYEQYF. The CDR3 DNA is TGCGCCGGCAAGCTGGGGTACGAGCAGTACTTC.

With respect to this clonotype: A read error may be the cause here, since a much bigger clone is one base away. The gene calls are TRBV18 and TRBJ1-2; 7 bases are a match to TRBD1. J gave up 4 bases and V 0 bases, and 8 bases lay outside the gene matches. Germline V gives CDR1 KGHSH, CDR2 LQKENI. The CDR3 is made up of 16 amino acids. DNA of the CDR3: TGTGCCAGCTCACCACCTGGGACAGAAGCTAGCTATGGCTACACCTTC. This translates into CASSPPGTEASYGYTF.

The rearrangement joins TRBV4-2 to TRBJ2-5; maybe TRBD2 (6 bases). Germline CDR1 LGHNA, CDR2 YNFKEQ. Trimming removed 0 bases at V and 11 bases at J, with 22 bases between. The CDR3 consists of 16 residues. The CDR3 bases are TGTGCCAGCAGCCAAGAGGGAGGACCGCCGAAAACTGAGCAGTACTTC. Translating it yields CASSQEGGPPKTEQYF.

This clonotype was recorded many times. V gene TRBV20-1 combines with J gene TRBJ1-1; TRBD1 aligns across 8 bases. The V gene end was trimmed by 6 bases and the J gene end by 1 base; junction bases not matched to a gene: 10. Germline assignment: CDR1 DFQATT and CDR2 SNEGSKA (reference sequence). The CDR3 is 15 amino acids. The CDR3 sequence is CSAIAPGTGNTEAFF. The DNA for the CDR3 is TGCAGTGCCATAGCCCCCGGGACAGGGAACACTGAAGCTTTCTTT.

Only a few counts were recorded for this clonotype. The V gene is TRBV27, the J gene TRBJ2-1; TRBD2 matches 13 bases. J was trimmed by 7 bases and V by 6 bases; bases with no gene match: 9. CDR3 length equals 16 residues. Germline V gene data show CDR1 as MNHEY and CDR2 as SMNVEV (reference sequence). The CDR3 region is CASSREGTSGINEQFF. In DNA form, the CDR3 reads TGTGCCAGCAGCCGCGAGGGGACTAGCGGGATAAATGAGCAGTTCTTC.

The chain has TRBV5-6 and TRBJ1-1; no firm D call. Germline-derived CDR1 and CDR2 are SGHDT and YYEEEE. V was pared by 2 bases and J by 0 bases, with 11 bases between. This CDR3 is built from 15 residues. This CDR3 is CASSLARALNTEAFF. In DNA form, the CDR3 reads TGTGCCAGCAGCTTAGCCAGAGCCCTGAACACTGAAGCTTTCTTT.